Sequencing of this TCR beta chain was carried out in a study of post-analysis software for immune sequencing data. Study results and caveats: Several TRBV segments (TRBV5-6, TRBV5-1 and TRBV20-1 among them) occurred more frequently in patients than in controls.

Trimming at V came to 6 bases and at J to 2 bases, leaving 5 bases not matched to a gene. The CDR3 loop spans 15 amino acids. From germline, CDR1 is SGDLS and CDR2 YYNGEE. The TCR beta cDNA libraries carried unique molecular identifiers. A single record per CDR3 protein comes from TCRdb applying MiXCR to the PCR reads. The table lists around 500,000 distinct CDR3 sequences, around 36% of them singletons. This clonotype came up a few times. The target antigen is unknown. The sequencing input was blood. The origin of this receptor is a girl between 2 and 17 years old with multiple sclerosis. This chain connects TRBV9 to TRBJ2-1; 10 bases are a match to TRBD2. The CDR3 DNA follows: TGTGCCAGCACCCTAGCGGGGGACGCCTACAATGAGCAGTTCTTC. Translation gives CASTLAGDAYNEQFF.